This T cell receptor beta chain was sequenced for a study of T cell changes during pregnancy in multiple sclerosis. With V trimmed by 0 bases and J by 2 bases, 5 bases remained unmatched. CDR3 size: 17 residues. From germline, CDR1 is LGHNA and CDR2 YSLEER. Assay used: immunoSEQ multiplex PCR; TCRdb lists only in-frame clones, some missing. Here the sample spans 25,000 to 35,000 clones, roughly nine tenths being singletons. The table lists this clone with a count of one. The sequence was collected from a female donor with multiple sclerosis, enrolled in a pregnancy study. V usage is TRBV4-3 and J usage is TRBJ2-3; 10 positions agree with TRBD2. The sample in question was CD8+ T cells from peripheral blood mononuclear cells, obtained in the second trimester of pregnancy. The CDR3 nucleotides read TGCGCCAGCAGCCAAGACCCTAGCGGGGGCCTCACAGATACGCAGTATTTT. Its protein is CASSQDPSGGLTDTQYF.